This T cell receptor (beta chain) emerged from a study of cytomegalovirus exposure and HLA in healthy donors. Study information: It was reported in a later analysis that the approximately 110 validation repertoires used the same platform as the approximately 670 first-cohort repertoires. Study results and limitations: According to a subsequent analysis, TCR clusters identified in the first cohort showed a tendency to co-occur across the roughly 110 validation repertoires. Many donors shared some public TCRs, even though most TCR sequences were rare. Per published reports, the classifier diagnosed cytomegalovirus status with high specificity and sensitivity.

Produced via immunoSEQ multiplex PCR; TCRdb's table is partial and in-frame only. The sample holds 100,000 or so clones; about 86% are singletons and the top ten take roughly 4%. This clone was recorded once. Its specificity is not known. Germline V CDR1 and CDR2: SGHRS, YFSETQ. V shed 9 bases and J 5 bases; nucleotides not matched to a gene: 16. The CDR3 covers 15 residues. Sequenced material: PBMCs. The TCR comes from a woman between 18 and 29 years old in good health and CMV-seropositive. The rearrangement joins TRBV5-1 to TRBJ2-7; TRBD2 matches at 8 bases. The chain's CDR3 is CATSLSGGPPHEQYF. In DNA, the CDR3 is TGCGCCACCTCCCTAAGCGGGGGACCCCCCCACGAGCAGTACTTC.